The 10 T cell receptor beta chains presented below share a single source sample, sequenced in a study of shared clonotypes between healthy human individuals. Some clones are missing from TCRdb's copy, which holds only in-frame ones; the method was immunoSEQ multiplex PCR. Of about 490,000 clones listed, less than 80% are singletons. Sequenced sample: PBMCs. These receptors came from a woman aged 40-49 years in good health. Some clones in this sample may be carry-over from other donors' samples.

The chain uses TRBV7-2 and TRBJ2-3; the match to TRBD2 covers 7 bases. Germline assignment: CDR1 SGHTA and CDR2 FQGNSA. V lost 7 bases, J lost 2 bases, and 15 bases stayed unmatched. The CDR3 consists of 17 residues. The CDR3 region has the DNA TGTGCCAGCACCCAAAAAGGGATACTAGCGCTCACAGATACGCAGTATTTT. Encoded protein: CASTQKGILALTDTQYF.

The chain carries TRBV7-3 and TRBJ2-1, with D possibly being TRBD2 (6 bases). The CDR3 totals 15 residues. Germline CDR1 is SGHTA and CDR2 is FQGTGA. Trimming removed 1 base at V and 5 bases at J, with 12 bases between. This chain's CDR3 is CASSLNSGADNEQFF. CDR3 bases: TGTGCCAGCAGCTTAAATTCGGGAGCGGACAATGAGCAGTTCTTC.

This clone showed up just once. The chain is built from TRBV15 and TRBJ2-2; maybe TRBD2 (5 bases). V lost 1 base, J lost 0 bases, and 12 bases lay in between. Germline V gives CDR1 LNHNV, CDR2 YYDKDF (reference sequence). CDR3 length: 17 amino acids. Written as DNA, the CDR3 is TGTGCCACCAGCAGAGTCCGGGCGGGCCCGAACACCGGGGAGCTGTTTTTT. It specifies CATSRVRAGPNTGELFF.

This clone was picked up a small number of times. The chain employs TRBV7-9 and TRBJ2-3, with a weak D call TRBD2 (6 bases). The germline V gene has CDR1 SEHNR and CDR2 FQNEAQ (reference sequence). The CDR3 totals 14 residues. Deletions cut 3 bases from V and 2 bases from J, with 9 bases between. The CDR3 DNA reads TGTGCCAGCAGCTTGGCTAGCGACACAGATACGCAGTATTTT. This translates into CASSLASDTDTQYF.

The chain recombines TRBV28 with TRBJ2-7; TRBD2 agrees at 12 bases. The CDR3 spans 14 residues. V shed 3 bases and J 5 bases; nucleotides not matched to a gene: 2. Germline loops: CDR1 MDHEN, CDR2 SYDVKM. Here the CDR3 reads CASSLTSGSNEQYF. Here the CDR3 DNA reads TGTGCCAGCAGTTTGACTAGCGGGAGCAACGAGCAGTACTTC.

The chain employs TRBV2 and TRBJ2-1; D possibly corresponds to TRBD2 (5 bases). Trimming took off 7 bases at V and 3 bases at J, with 16 bases between the two ends. The CDR3 loop spans 15 amino acids. Germline V CDR1 and CDR2: SNHLY, FYNNEI. CDR3 bases: TGTGCCAGCACCGACACTCGAGGGTACTACAATGAGCAGTTCTTC. Its translation is CASTDTRGYYNEQFF.

This clone was counted a few times. This may arise from a read error, as a much more abundant clone is one base away. At the DNA level, this CDR3 is encoded by other sequences in the same sample as well. V is TRBV4-2 and J is TRBJ2-3; 8 positions match TRBD2. The V gene's germline CDR1 is LGHNA and CDR2 YNFKEQ. The J segment lost 4 bases and the V segment lost 1 base, leaving 4 bases of the junction unmatched. The CDR3 consists of 15 residues. CDR3 DNA sequence: TGTGCCAGCAGCCAAGCGGGAGGGCCGGCAGATACGCAGTATTTT. This encodes CASSQAGGPADTQYF.

This clone was seen just once. The chain joins TRBV7-2 to TRBJ1-2; D may be TRBD1 (5 bases). This CDR3 is 13 amino acids long. V lost 5 bases and J 8 bases, leaving 15 bases between the germline ends. CDR1 SGHTA and CDR2 FQGNSA come from the germline V gene. This CDR3 reads CASSPGTVVGYTF. In nucleotides, the CDR3 is TGTGCCAGCAGCCCTGGGACCGTCGTGGGCTACACCTTC.

This clone was seen just once. This rearrangement joins TRBV10-3 to TRBJ2-1; TRBD2 matches at 11 bases. The CDR3 loop spans 17 amino acids. V lost 4 bases to trimming and J lost 6 bases; unmatched junction nucleotides: 11. The V gene's germline CDR1 is ENHRY and CDR2 SYGVKD. The CDR3 DNA reads as TGTGCCATCAGTGGCCCAGGAGCTAGCGGGAGGACCAATGAGCAGTTCTTC. Encoded protein: CAISGPGASGRTNEQFF.

The V gene is TRBV27, the J gene TRBJ2-5; unclear D gene. With 2 bases removed from V and 4 bases from J, the gap between germline ends came to 2 bases. CDR1 and CDR2 (germline): MNHEY, SMNVEV (reference sequence). The CDR3 is 11 amino acids. In nucleotides, the CDR3 is TGTGCCAGCAGTTTAGCAGAGACCCAGTACTTC. Amino acids: CASSLAETQYF.